The 6 T cell receptor beta chains listed next were all sequenced from one sample in a study of breast tumors, draining lymph nodes, adjacent tissues. Each CDR3 protein is one row after TCRdb ran MiXCR on the multiplex PCR reads. This repertoire shows about 20,000 distinct CDR3 sequences, more than 25% found once; its top ten account for approximately 12%. Material for sequencing was breast tumor tissue. Source of these receptors: a female donor with breast cancer. Some clones in this sample may be carry-over from other donors' samples.

This clonotype was detected many times. The rearrangement uses TRBV5-1 and TRBJ1-3; 11 bases map to TRBD1. The CDR3 runs to 19 residues. Germline values: CDR1 SGHRS, CDR2 YFSETQ. After removal of 4 bases from V and 0 bases from J, the junction contained 12 bases not matched to a gene. The CDR3 nucleotides are TGCGCCAGCAGCCTGGGGACAGGGGGTTCCCTTAGCTCTGGAAACACCATATATTTT. Its translation is CASSLGTGGSLSSGNTIYF.

The chain joins TRBV7-2 to TRBJ1-2; D is perhaps TRBD1 (5 bases). The V and J ends lost 1 base and 7 bases respectively, with 13 bases between them. The CDR3 is made up of 14 amino acids. The germline V gene encodes CDR1 SGHTA and CDR2 FQGNSA. CDR3 sequence (DNA): TGTGCCAGCAGCTTAGTGGGCGGGGACGTTGGCTACACCTTC. Amino acid sequence: CASSLVGGDVGYTF.

This clonotype was counted ten times or more. V gene TRBV6-6 combines with J gene TRBJ1-5; D call uncertain. Trimming shortened V by 0 bases and J by 2 bases, and 20 bases separated the two germline ends. Germline CDR1 is MNHNY and CDR2 is SVGAGI (reference sequence). The CDR3 extends over 19 amino acids. This CDR3 is CASSYSSSWLAGGNQPQHF. The CDR3 bases are TGTGCCAGCAGTTACTCGTCGTCTTGGCTGGCCGGGGGCAATCAGCCCCAGCATTTT.

By proportion, this clonotype is medium-sized. The V call is TRBV20-1, the J call TRBJ2-7; 9 bases align to TRBD2. Unmatched junction bases numbered 4, after V lost 1 base and J lost 3 bases. CDR1 is DFQATT, CDR2 SNEGSKA, per germline (reference sequence). This CDR3 contains 14 residues. CDR3 nucleotides: TGCAGTGCTAGAGCTTTAGCGGGAGACTACGAGCAGTACTTC. It is translated as CSARALAGDYEQYF.

This clonotype has ten or more counts. The chain has TRBV4-1 and TRBJ2-7, with TRBD1 matching 8 bases. Germline loops: CDR1 MGHRA, CDR2 YSYEKL. There are 13 residues in the CDR3. V dropped 2 bases and J dropped 7; count of bases not matched to a gene: 4. The CDR3 region is CASSQRDRREQYF. The CDR3 region has the DNA TGCGCCAGCAGCCAACGGGACAGGCGGGAGCAGTACTTC.

This clonotype was detected ten times or more. The V and J genes are TRBV28 and TRBJ1-4, with 8 bases identical to TRBD1. V shed 10 bases and J 8 bases; nucleotides not matched to a gene: 9. Germline CDR1 MDHEN, CDR2 SYDVKM. The CDR3 is made up of 13 amino acids. Written as DNA, the CDR3 is TGTGCCATAAGCAGGGGGCTTCGCGAAAAACTGTTTTTT. Residues: CAISRGLREKLFF.